The source of this T cell receptor beta chain is a study of blood T cell repertoires in COVID-19. About the research overall: Samples taken during acute and convalescent COVID-19 were collected in the United States, Italy and Spain. PBMCs, B-cell-depleted T cells, or T cells provided the cDNA or gDNA that made up the material.

Original processing notes: For nucleated cells, counts were estimated from reference gene primer amplification. Sequencing was performed with immunoSEQ multiplex PCR; in TCRdb, only in-frame clones are kept and a portion is missing. Clone size and the V and J calls come from that table; the DNA yielded D and trimming. The sample holds roughly 380,000 clones; around 90% are singletons and the top ten take about 3.9%. CDR3 length equals 14 residues. With 6 bases clipped from V and 4 bases from J, the junction kept 6 bases outside the gene matches. Germline CDR1 is SEHNR and CDR2 is FQNEAQ (reference sequence). Enrolment of Seattle patients took place during active infection, and they were followed longitudinally.

The sequence came from a woman aged 60-70 years with COVID-19, enrolled during active disease. The rearrangement uses TRBV7-9 and TRBJ2-5; 9 nucleotides line up with TRBD1. The sequenced sample was peripheral blood. The CDR3 DNA follows: TGTGCCAGCAGAAGACAGGGGGTGGGAGAGACCCAGTACTTC. Its protein is CASRRQGVGETQYF.